A single sample is the source of the 18 T cell receptor beta chains below, sequenced in a study of T cells expressing NK-cell markers. TCRdb re-analyzed the 5' RACE reads; it lists each CDR3 protein once, without DNA. This sample's table reports fewer than 400,000 distinct CDR3 sequences. The sequencing sample was made of blood T cells: a sorted CD56 or NKG2C T cell subset, CD4+ or CD8+ T cells, or bulk PBMC T cells (not recorded which). The receptors derive from a man aged 18-75 years in good health.

V gene TRBV20-1 combines with J gene TRBJ1-3. Germline loops: CDR1 DFQATT, CDR2 SNEGSKA (reference sequence). The length of the CDR3 is 13 residues. The CDR3 region is CSALKSSGNTIYF.

The chain joins TRBV7-2 to TRBJ1-6. The CDR3 spans 15 residues. Germline V gene data show CDR1 as SGHTA and CDR2 as FQGNSA. CDR3 loop: CASSAAGSRNSPLHF.

V and J are TRBV3-1 and TRBJ1-4; the D call from TCRdb, TRBD1, cannot be confirmed without DNA. Germline-derived CDR1 and CDR2 are LGHDT and YNNKEL (reference sequence). The CDR3 consists of 15 residues. The CDR3 loop is CASSQWDRRGEKLFF.

The gene calls are TRBV6-5 and TRBJ2-7; the TCRdb call, TRBD2, lacks DNA for checking. Looked up from germline, CDR1 is MNHEY and CDR2 is SVGAGI. This CDR3 contains 16 residues. Here the CDR3 reads CASSYSSGTSRYEQYF.

The chain has TRBV27 and TRBJ2-5; the TRBD2 assignment by TCRdb is unverifiable without DNA. This CDR3 spans 17 amino acids. CDR1 is MNHEY and CDR2 is SMNVEV in the germline V gene (reference sequence). The CDR3 loop is CASSFRAETSDRETQYF.

The chain employs TRBV7-2 and TRBJ2-5; lacking DNA, the TRBD1 call made by TCRdb goes unchecked. CDR1 and CDR2 (germline): SGHTA, FQGNSA. CDR3 length equals 15 residues. CDR3 amino acids: CASSPQFGGQETQYF.

The chain is built from TRBV18 and TRBJ1-1; TCRdb names TRBD1, which stays unverified in the absence of DNA. The CDR3 extends over 15 amino acids. Germline-derived CDR1 and CDR2 are KGHSH and LQKENI. This CDR3 is CASSRGQGGNTEAFF. The complete variable domain, with remaining parts taken from reference TRBV18 and TRBJ1-1, reads NAGVMQNPRHLVRRRGQEARLRCSPMKGHSHVYWYRQLPEEGLKFMVYLQKENIIDESGMPKERFSAEFPKEGPSILRIQQVVRGDSAAYFCASSRGQGGNTEAFFGQGTRLTVV.

The V call is TRBV19, the J call TRBJ2-7; TCRdb's D call of TRBD2 is untestable without DNA. This CDR3 comprises 15 residues. The germline gives CDR1 LNHDA, CDR2 SQIVND (reference sequence). CDR3 sequence: CASSIEAGVFHEQYF.

The chain uses TRBV11-1 and TRBJ1-2. Germline V gene lookup returns CDR1 SGHAT and CDR2 FQDESV (reference sequence). The CDR3 contains 15 residues. The CDR3 reads CASSLFGGDLYGYTF.

The chain links TRBV5-6 to TRBJ2-3; the D gene TCRdb calls, TRBD2, cannot be checked with no DNA. Germline values: CDR1 SGHDT, CDR2 YYEEEE. The CDR3 extends over 15 amino acids. The CDR3 sequence is CASSLHPRLTDTQYF.

The genes are TRBV28 and TRBJ2-7; with no DNA, the TCRdb D assignment of TRBD1 cannot be verified. CDR3 length: 12 amino acids. From germline, CDR1 is MDHEN and CDR2 SYDVKM. The CDR3 is CASTGYSYEQYF.

The chain combines TRBV21-1 with TRBJ1-5. TRBV21-1 is termed a pseudogene. The CDR3 is 15 residues long. The CDR3 loop reads CASSKRGYSNQPQHF.

The V gene is TRBV11-2, the J gene TRBJ2-1; TCRdb gives TRBD2 as the D gene, but with no DNA this cannot be confirmed. Germline V lookup: CDR1 SGHAT, CDR2 FQNNGV. The CDR3 totals 15 residues. Here the CDR3 reads CASSPELAGINEQFF.

J is TRBJ1-1 and V is TRBV5-1; TCRdb's assignment of TRBD1 cannot be checked, as there is no DNA. The CDR3 runs 16 residues. Germline assignment: CDR1 SGHRS and CDR2 YFSETQ. The CDR3 reads CASSLEAGQGWTEAFF.

This rearrangement joins TRBV12-3 or TRBV12-4 to TRBJ2-5; the TRBD1 assignment by TCRdb is unverifiable without DNA. The CDR3 has 15 residues. The CDR3 sequence is CASSLSGVQGQTQYF.

The rearrangement joins TRBV20-1 to TRBJ2-5; TCRdb outputs TRBD1, but without DNA this stays unchecked. CDR1 and CDR2 from the germline V gene are DFQATT and SNEGSKA (reference sequence). There are 15 residues in the CDR3. The CDR3 sequence: CSARSGHGQGETQYF.

V gene TRBV18 combines with J gene TRBJ2-1; TCRdb returns TRBD2, unconfirmable since there is no DNA. The CDR3 is 15 residues long. CDR1 and CDR2 (germline): KGHSH, LQKENI. This chain's CDR3 is CASSLKGPQGNEQFF.

The V gene is TRBV7-8, the J gene TRBJ2-7; TCRdb returns TRBD2, unconfirmable since there is no DNA. Germline assignment: CDR1 SGHVS and CDR2 FQNEAQ. The CDR3 runs to 15 residues. The CDR3 reads CASSRLSGGPYEQYF.